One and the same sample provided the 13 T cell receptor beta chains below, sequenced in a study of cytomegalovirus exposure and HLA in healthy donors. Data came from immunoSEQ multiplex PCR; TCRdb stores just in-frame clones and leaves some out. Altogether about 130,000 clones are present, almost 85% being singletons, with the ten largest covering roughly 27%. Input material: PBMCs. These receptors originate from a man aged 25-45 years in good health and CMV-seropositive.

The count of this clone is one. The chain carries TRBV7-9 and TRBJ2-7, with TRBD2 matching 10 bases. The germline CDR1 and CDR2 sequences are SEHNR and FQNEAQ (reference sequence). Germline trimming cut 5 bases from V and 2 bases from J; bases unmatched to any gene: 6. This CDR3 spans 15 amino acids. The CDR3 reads CASSPLAGAPYEQYF. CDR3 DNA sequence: TGTGCCAGCAGCCCCCTAGCGGGAGCCCCCTACGAGCAGTACTTC.

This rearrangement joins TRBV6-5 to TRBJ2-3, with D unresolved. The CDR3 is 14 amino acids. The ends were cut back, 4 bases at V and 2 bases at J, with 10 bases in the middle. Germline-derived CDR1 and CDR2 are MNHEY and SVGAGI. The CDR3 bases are TGTGCCAGCAGTTTTAATGACTTCACAGATACGCAGTATTTT. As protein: CASSFNDFTDTQYF.

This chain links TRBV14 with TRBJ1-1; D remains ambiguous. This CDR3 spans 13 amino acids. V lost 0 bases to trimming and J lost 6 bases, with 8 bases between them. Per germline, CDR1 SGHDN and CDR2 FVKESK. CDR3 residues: CASSQDWRSEAFF. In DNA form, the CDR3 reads TGTGCCAGCAGCCAAGATTGGAGATCTGAAGCTTTCTTT.

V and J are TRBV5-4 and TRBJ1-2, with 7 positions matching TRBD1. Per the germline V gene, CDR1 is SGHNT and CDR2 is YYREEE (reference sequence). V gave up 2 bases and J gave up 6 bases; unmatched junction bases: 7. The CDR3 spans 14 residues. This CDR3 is CASSLGRGKDGYTF. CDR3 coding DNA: TGTGCCAGCAGCTTAGGCAGGGGGAAAGATGGCTACACCTTC.

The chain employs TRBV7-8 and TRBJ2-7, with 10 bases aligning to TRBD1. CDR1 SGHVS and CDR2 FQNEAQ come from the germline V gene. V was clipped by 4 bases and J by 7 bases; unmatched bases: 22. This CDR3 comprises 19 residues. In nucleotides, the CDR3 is TGTGCCAGCAGCTCCGACCGAGTAGCGGGGACAGGGGTCTACGGTGAGCAGTACTTC. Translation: CASSSDRVAGTGVYGEQYF.

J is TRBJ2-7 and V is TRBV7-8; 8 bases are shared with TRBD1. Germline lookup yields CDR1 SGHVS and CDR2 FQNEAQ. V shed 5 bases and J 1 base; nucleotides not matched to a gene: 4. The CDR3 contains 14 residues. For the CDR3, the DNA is TGTGCCAGCAGCCCAAGGACAGGGTCCTACGAGCAGTACTTC. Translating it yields CASSPRTGSYEQYF.

Here the CDR3 reads CASSEPLRVYEQYF. The CDR3 DNA is TGCGCCAGCAGTGAGCCGCTCAGGGTTTACGAGCAGTACTTC. The chain couples TRBV10-2 to TRBJ2-7, with D perhaps matching TRBD1 (5 bases). The germline V gene encodes CDR1 WSHSY and CDR2 SAAADI. The CDR3 length is 14 residues. V gave up 2 bases and J gave up 4 bases, with 12 bases separating them.

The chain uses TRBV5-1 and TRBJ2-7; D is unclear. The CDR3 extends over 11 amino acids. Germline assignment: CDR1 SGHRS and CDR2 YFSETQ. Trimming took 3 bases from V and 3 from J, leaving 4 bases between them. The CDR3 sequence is CASSYYYEQYF. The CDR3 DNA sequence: TGCGCCAGCAGCTACTACTACGAGCAGTACTTC.

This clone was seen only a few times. The chain's CDR3 is CASSLGSGGPNTEAFF. CDR3 coding DNA: TGTGCCAGCAGCTTGGGCTCGGGGGGACCGAACACTGAAGCTTTCTTT. The V and J genes are TRBV5-4 and TRBJ1-1; perhaps TRBD1 as D (5 bases). Per germline, CDR1 SGHNT and CDR2 YYREEE (reference sequence). Trimming stripped 0 bases from V and 1 base from J, with 13 bases between. The CDR3 is made up of 16 amino acids. The full variable domain, in which reference TRBV5-4 and TRBJ1-1 provide the parts outside the CDR3, is ETGVTQSPTHLIKTRGQQVTLRCSSQSGHNTVSWYQQALGQGPQFIFQYYREEENGRGNFPPRFSGLQFPNYSSELNVNALELDDSALYLCASSLGSGGPNTEAFFGQGTRLTVV.

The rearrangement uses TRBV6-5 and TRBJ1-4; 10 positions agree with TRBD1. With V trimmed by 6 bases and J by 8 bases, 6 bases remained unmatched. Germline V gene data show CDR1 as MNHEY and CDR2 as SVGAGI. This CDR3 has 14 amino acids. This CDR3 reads CASSAGTGVEKLFF. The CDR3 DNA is TGTGCCAGCAGCGCCGGGACAGGGGTCGAAAAACTGTTTTTT.

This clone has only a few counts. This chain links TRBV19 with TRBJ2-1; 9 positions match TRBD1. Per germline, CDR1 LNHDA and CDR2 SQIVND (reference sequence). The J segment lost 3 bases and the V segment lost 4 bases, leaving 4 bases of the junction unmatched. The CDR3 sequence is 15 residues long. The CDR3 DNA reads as TGTGCCAGTAGTACTGGGACAGGGCACTACAATGAGCAGTTCTTC. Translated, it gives CASSTGTGHYNEQFF.

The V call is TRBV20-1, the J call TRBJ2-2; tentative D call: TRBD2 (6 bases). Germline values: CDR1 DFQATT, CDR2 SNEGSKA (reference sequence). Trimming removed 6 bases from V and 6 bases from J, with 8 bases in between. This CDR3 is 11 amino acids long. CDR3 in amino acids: CSAASAGELFF. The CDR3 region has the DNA TGCAGTGCCGCTAGCGCCGGGGAGCTGTTTTTT.

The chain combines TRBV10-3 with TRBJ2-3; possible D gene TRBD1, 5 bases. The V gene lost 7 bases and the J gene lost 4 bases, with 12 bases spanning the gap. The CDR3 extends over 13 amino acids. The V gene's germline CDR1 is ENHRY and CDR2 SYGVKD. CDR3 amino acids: CAINGQGSDTQYF. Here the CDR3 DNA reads TGTGCCATCAATGGGCAGGGATCAGATACGCAGTATTTT.